The present entry profiles one TCR beta chain with its context. The sample is drawn from a study of blood T cells in healthy people across ages. PCR was performed a second time for roughly 6 to 12 cycles using a sample-barcoded 5' primer and a J-beta primer mix. Each CDR3 protein gets one entry after TCRdb re-called the 5' RACE reads with MiXCR. The top ten hold 9.4% of the sample, which has some 760,000 distinct CDR3 sequences, around a quarter seen once. Separately, the same data were catalogued under a study of T cells of mothers and their children.

Sequenced input: blood. The receptor was isolated from a boy between 10 and 17 years old in good health.

The CDR3: CASSHVAHSGANVLTF. CDR3 bases: TGTGCCAGCAGCCACGTGGCGCACTCTGGGGCCAACGTCCTGACTTTC. The J gene is TRBJ2-6, the V gene TRBV3-1; D not certain. The CDR3 loop spans 16 amino acids. Germline V gene sequence: CDR1 LGHDT, CDR2 YNNKEL (reference sequence). With 3 bases removed from V and 0 bases from J, the gap between germline ends came to 9 bases.